This TCR beta chain stems from a study of blood T cell repertoires in COVID-19. CDR1 and CDR2 (germline): LGHNA, YNFKEQ. The V gene lost 0 bases and the J gene lost 12 bases, with 10 bases spanning the gap. The CDR3 runs to 12 residues. TCRdb keeps only in-frame clones here, not all; method: immunoSEQ multiplex PCR. This table has about 330,000 clones, 75% to 90% appearing once. This chain links TRBV4-2 with TRBJ2-3; D not resolved. Sequencing was carried out using PBMCs or T cells enriched from blood (not recorded which). The source of this sequence is a man in his thirties or forties who had recovered from COVID-19. DNA for the CDR3: TGTGCCAGCAGCCAAGAGGGCCAACCACAGTATTTT. Residues: CASSQEGQPQYF.